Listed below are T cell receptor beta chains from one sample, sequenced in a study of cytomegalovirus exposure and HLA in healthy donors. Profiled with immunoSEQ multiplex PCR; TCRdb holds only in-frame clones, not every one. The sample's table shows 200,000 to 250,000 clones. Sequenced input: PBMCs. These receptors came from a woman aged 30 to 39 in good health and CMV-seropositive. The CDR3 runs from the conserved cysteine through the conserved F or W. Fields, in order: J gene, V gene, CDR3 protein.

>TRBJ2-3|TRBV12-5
CASGLVLGQAPDTQYF
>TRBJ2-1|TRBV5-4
CASSLTLSSYNEQFF
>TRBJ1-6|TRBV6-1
CASSPQGTNSPLHF
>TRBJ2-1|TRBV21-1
CASSKLVMIAGGSSYNEQFF
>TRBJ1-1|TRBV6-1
CASRAGLNTEAFF
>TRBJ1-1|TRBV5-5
CASGQGAGRGWEEAFF
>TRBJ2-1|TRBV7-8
CASSLGASGATYNEQFF
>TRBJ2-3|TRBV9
CASSPGTFQADTQYF
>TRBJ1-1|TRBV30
CAWRSGGNTEAFF
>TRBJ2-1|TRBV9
CASSVGGTGFPNEQFF
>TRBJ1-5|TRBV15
CATSGTASNQPQHF
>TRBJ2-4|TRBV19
CASSDTTSGVGRIQYF
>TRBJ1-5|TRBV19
CASSPRGTGINQPQHF
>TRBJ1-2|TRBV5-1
CASSLGDRGYGYTF
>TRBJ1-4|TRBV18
CASSRRGELFF
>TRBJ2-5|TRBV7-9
CASSYGTGGLETQYF
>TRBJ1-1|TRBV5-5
CASSRAGGTWDTEAFF
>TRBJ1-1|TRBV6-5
CASSHGTGLNTEAFF
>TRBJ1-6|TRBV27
CASSPPGLSSPLHF
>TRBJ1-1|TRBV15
CATSHRLTRTANTEAFF
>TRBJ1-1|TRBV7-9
CASSPAATEAFF
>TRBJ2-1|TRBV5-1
CASSPTSGGALKQFF
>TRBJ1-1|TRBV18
CASSPRTARDTEAFF
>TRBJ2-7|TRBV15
CATSRDRVLAVTYEQYF
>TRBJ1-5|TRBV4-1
CASSQDWTGRQPQHF
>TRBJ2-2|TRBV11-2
CASSLVSTGELFF
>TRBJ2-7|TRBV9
CASSVGSQGQTYEQYF
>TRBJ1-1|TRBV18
CASSPFDREAFF
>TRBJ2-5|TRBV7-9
CASSGQAKETQYF
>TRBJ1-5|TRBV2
CASRGVVYSNQPQHF
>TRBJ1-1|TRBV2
CASRVEVFSTEAFF
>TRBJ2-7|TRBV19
CASSIGDSSYEQYF
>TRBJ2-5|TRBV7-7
CASSPVGQGRETQYF
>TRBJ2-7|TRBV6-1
CASSEGAGGFEQYF
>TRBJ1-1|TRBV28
CASSWPTGRAQGTEAFF
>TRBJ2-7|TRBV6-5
CASSRDRAISYEQYF
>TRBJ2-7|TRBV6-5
CASSTTGREQYF
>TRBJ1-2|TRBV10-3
CAIRSGGTNYGYTF
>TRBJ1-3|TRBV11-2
CASSLSPGQGGYNIYF
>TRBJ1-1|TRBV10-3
CAISESPDSEAFF
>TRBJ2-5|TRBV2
CASSRTSAQETQYF
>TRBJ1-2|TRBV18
CASSGTGVDGYTF
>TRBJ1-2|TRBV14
CASSHGAGKSTF
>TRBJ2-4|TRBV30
CARTPGQGKNIQYF
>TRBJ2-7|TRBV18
CASSPPQGAGEQYF
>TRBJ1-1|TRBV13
CASRLDRVLPEAFF
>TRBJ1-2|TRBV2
CASSEDPNLMVSYTF
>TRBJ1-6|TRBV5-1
CASSLAEESALHF
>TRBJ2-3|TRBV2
CASSEGGRGIDTQYF
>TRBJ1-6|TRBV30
CAWSTGGAGDSPLHF
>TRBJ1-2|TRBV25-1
CASSETGGDYGYTF
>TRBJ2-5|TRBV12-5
CASGGGLAGGRGQETQYF